Below are 26 T cell receptor beta chains sequenced from a single sample in a study of PD-1 blockade in classical Hodgkin lymphoma. Here immunoSEQ multiplex PCR was the method, and the copy in TCRdb shows in-frame clones only, minus some. Seen here are about 150,000 clones, approximately 81% observed once, and the top ten hold 9.2%. In every patient, relapse followed autologous stem cell transplantation, while exposure to brentuximab vedotin differed. The sample was peripheral blood mononuclear cells (PBMCs), taken before the second cycle of nivolumab. The receptors shown here come from a human donor with classical Hodgkin lymphoma.

The chain recombines TRBV7-2 with TRBJ1-4; 8 nucleotides match TRBD1. CDR3 size: 16 residues. Germline values: CDR1 SGHTA, CDR2 FQGNSA. Trimming took 3 bases from V and 5 from J; bases not matched to a gene: 8. CDR3 in amino acids: CASSFSGTGRNEKLFF. CDR3 DNA: TGTGCCAGCAGCTTCTCTGGGACAGGACGAAATGAAAAACTGTTTTTT.

The V call is TRBV6-9, the J call TRBJ1-5, with D unresolved. CDR3 length equals 11 residues. V was pared by 5 bases and J by 9 bases, with 8 bases between. The germline CDR1 and CDR2 sequences are MNHGY and SVAAGI. CDR3 bases: TGTGCCAGCAGTGAGGAAGGGCCCCAGCATTTT. It codes for CASSEEGPQHF.

V gene TRBV6-5 combines with J gene TRBJ1-1, with TRBD1 as a possible D gene (6 bases). Trimming shortened V by 0 bases and J by 5 bases, and 13 bases separated the two germline ends. Looked up from germline, CDR1 is MNHEY and CDR2 is SVGAGI. The CDR3 sequence is 15 residues long. The CDR3 region is CASSYSWQGRTEAFF. Here the CDR3 DNA reads TGTGCCAGCAGTTACTCGTGGCAGGGGAGAACTGAAGCTTTCTTT.

This sequence joins TRBV28 and TRBJ2-7; 11 bases match TRBD1. CDR3 length equals 16 residues. Looked up from germline, CDR1 is MDHEN and CDR2 is SYDVKM. V was pared by 2 bases and J by 5 bases, with 8 bases of the junction left unmatched. The CDR3 reads CASSLPGTGGFHEQYF. CDR3 coding DNA: TGTGCCAGCAGTTTACCCGGGACAGGGGGTTTCCACGAGCAGTACTTC.

V and J are TRBV6-1 and TRBJ2-7, with a possible D match to TRBD1 (6 bases). The length of the CDR3 is 15 residues. With 5 bases removed from V and 2 bases from J, the gap between germline ends came to 16 bases. Germline loops: CDR1 MNHNS, CDR2 SASEGT. CDR3 DNA sequence: TGTGCCAGCAGTTCCCTTTTAGGACAGACCTACGAGCAGTACTTC. This encodes CASSSLLGQTYEQYF.

This sequence joins TRBV11-1 and TRBJ2-3; 8 bases are a match to TRBD2. This CDR3 is 14 amino acids long. J gave up 1 base and V 5 bases, and 2 bases lay outside the gene matches. The germline CDR1 and CDR2 sequences are SGHAT and FQDESV (reference sequence). Here the CDR3 reads CASSPAGGTDTQYF. CDR3 sequence (DNA): TGTGCCAGCAGCCCAGCGGGAGGCACAGATACGCAGTATTTT.

There are a few counts of this clone. The chain links TRBV5-1 to TRBJ1-1; maybe TRBD1 (5 bases). Trimming pared 6 bases from V and 0 bases from J, leaving 9 bases between. Germline V gene data show CDR1 as SGHRS and CDR2 as YFSETQ. The CDR3 sequence is 13 residues long. The CDR3 nucleotides read TGCGCCAGCATGCCAGGGCTGAACACTGAAGCTTTCTTT. Translated, it gives CASMPGLNTEAFF.

J is TRBJ1-1 and V is TRBV7-3; TRBD1 is a possible D gene (5 bases). The V and J ends lost 5 bases and 3 bases respectively, with 22 bases between them. The CDR3 spans 17 residues. The germline CDR1 and CDR2 sequences are SGHTA and FQGTGA. CDR3 nucleotides: TGTGCCAGCAGCCCCGACTCACGACAGCTTTCGGACACTGAAGCTTTCTTT. Residues: CASSPDSRQLSDTEAFF.

The V gene is TRBV5-1, the J gene TRBJ2-6; perhaps TRBD2 as D (6 bases). The CDR3 has 19 residues. Trimming cost V 0 bases and J 1 base, with 17 bases left between them. CDR1 is SGHRS and CDR2 is YFSETQ in the germline V gene. CDR3 loop: CASSLERAHRRSGANVLTF. CDR3 in DNA: TGCGCCAGCAGCTTGGAGCGGGCCCATCGGAGGTCTGGGGCCAACGTCCTGACTTTC.

V and J are TRBV9 and TRBJ2-1; D is ambiguous. Germline lookup yields CDR1 SGDLS and CDR2 YYNGEE. The length of the CDR3 is 14 residues. Trimming cost V 4 bases and J 1 base, with 9 bases left between them. For the CDR3, the DNA is TGTGCCAGCAGCCTTTGGGCGTCCTACAATGAGCAGTTCTTC. Translation: CASSLWASYNEQFF.

The rearrangement uses TRBV5-6 and TRBJ2-3; 7 nucleotides agree with TRBD2. Germline lookup yields CDR1 SGHDT and CDR2 YYEEEE. J lost 10 bases, V lost 4 bases, and 6 bases had no gene match. The CDR3 totals 12 residues. CDR3 in DNA: TGTGCCAGCAGCGTCAGACTAGCAGCGCAGTATTTT. Protein: CASSVRLAAQYF.

This clone has just a few counts. V and J are TRBV25-1 and TRBJ2-1; tentatively, D is TRBD1 (6 bases). Germline CDR1 and CDR2: MGHDK and SYGVNS. The CDR3 spans 15 residues. V lost 3 bases and J 4 bases, leaving 13 bases between the germline ends. CDR3 in DNA: TGTGCCAGCAGTGACGCAGGGGCCGGTTACAATGAGCAGTTCTTC. It yields the protein CASSDAGAGYNEQFF.

CDR3 sequence: CASSRSPGTGGANSTDEQYF. The DNA for the CDR3 is TGTGCCAGCAGTCGATCACCCGGGACAGGGGGCGCAAATTCGACAGACGAGCAGTACTTC. The gene calls are TRBV28 and TRBJ2-7; 12 bases are a match to TRBD1. CDR3 length: 20 residues. J gave up 5 bases and V 5 bases, and 22 bases lay outside the gene matches. In germline, CDR1 is MDHEN, CDR2 SYDVKM.

This clone was counted a few times. V and J are TRBV27 and TRBJ2-3, with 9 bases that match TRBD1. This CDR3 is built from 15 residues. Looked up from germline, CDR1 is MNHEY and CDR2 is SMNVEV (reference sequence). V trimming: 5 bases; J trimming: 4 bases; junction bases outside the gene matches: 7. Here the CDR3 reads CASSPRDRVSDTQYF. CDR3 DNA sequence: TGTGCCAGCAGTCCACGGGACAGGGTCTCAGATACGCAGTATTTT.

The rearrangement uses TRBV6-5 and TRBJ2-1, with 7 nucleotides matching TRBD1. Germline trimming cut 5 bases from V and 8 bases from J; bases unmatched to any gene: 3. In germline, CDR1 is MNHEY, CDR2 SVGAGI. The CDR3 loop spans 12 amino acids. The CDR3 is CASSLGGYEQFF. Here the CDR3 DNA reads TGTGCCAGCAGTCTAGGGGGCTATGAGCAGTTCTTC.

The chain employs TRBV6-6 and TRBJ2-1; 7 nucleotides agree with TRBD2. The V gene's germline CDR1 is MNHNY and CDR2 SVGAGI (reference sequence). The CDR3 sequence is 15 residues long. The trim removed 5 bases at V and 0 bases at J, leaving 4 bases unmatched. Written as DNA, the CDR3 is TGTGCCAGCAGTCCTAGCGGAGCCTCCTACAATGAGCAGTTCTTC. Residues: CASSPSGASYNEQFF.

The chain couples TRBV7-9 to TRBJ2-1; 10 nucleotides line up with TRBD2. J lost 3 bases, V lost 5 bases, and 7 bases had no gene match. The germline CDR1 and CDR2 sequences are SEHNR and FQNEAQ (reference sequence). The CDR3 covers 16 residues. The CDR3 nucleotides are TGTGCCAGCAGCCCTCCTAGCGGGGGATTCTACAATGAGCAGTTCTTC. This sequence encodes CASSPPSGGFYNEQFF.

This chain joins TRBV5-6 and TRBJ2-4; D is unclear. This CDR3 is built from 14 residues. V dropped 0 bases and J dropped 0 bases, with 4 bases sitting between them. Germline V gene sequence: CDR1 SGHDT, CDR2 YYEEEE. This CDR3 reads CASSLGEAKNIQYF. The CDR3 DNA is TGTGCCAGCAGCTTGGGAGAAGCCAAAAACATTCAGTACTTC. The full variable domain, with the rest looked up from reference TRBV5-6 and TRBJ2-4, is DAGVTQSPTHLIKTRGQQVTLRCSPKSGHDTVSWYQQALGQGPQFIFQYYEEEERQRGNFPDRFSGHQFPNYSSELNVNALLLGDSALYLCASSLGEAKNIQYFGAGTRLSVL.

The V and J genes are TRBV19 and TRBJ1-1; no clear D. This CDR3 comprises 15 residues. Germline V gene sequence: CDR1 LNHDA, CDR2 SQIVND (reference sequence). The V end lost 5 bases, the J end lost 1 base, and 14 bases lay between the germline ends. DNA of the CDR3: TGTGCCAGTAGTTTAGCCAGGTGGGAGAACACTGAAGCTTTCTTT. It is translated as CASSLARWENTEAFF. The variable domain in full, with the rest retrieved from reference TRBV19 and TRBJ1-1, is DGGITQSPKYLFRKEGQNVTLSCEQNLNHDAMYWYRQDPGQGLRLIYYSQIVNDFQKGDIAEGYSVSREKKESFPLTVTSAQKNPTAFYLCASSLARWENTEAFFGQGTRLTVV.

This chain links TRBV4-2 with TRBJ1-1; D call uncertain. The V gene lost 4 bases and the J gene lost 0 bases, with 15 bases spanning the gap. Germline-derived CDR1 and CDR2 are LGHNA and YNFKEQ. CDR3 length: 16 residues. The CDR3 loop is CASSPSGRAVNTEAFF. The CDR3, as DNA: TGTGCCAGCAGCCCATCAGGTCGGGCAGTGAACACTGAAGCTTTCTTT.

The V gene is TRBV9, the J gene TRBJ2-2; tentative D call: TRBD1 (6 bases). Trimming left V 0 bases short and J 6 bases short, with 9 bases between. Germline CDR1 SGDLS, CDR2 YYNGEE. CDR3 length: 14 residues. The CDR3 loop is CASSVVTGPGELFF. The CDR3, as DNA: TGTGCCAGCAGCGTAGTAACAGGGCCCGGGGAGCTGTTTTTT.

The V call is TRBV19, the J call TRBJ2-5, with TRBD1 matching over 9 bases. The trim removed 3 bases at V and 5 bases at J, leaving 4 bases unmatched. Germline V gene sequence: CDR1 LNHDA, CDR2 SQIVND (reference sequence). This CDR3 is 14 amino acids long. CDR3 amino acids: CASSILGQGETQYF. CDR3 DNA: TGTGCCAGTAGTATCCTAGGACAGGGGGAGACCCAGTACTTC.

The chain is built from TRBV28 and TRBJ1-1; D is possibly TRBD1 (6 bases). The CDR3 totals 13 residues. V shed 7 bases and J shed 0 bases, with 9 bases lying between them. Germline assignment: CDR1 MDHEN and CDR2 SYDVKM. The CDR3 coding sequence is TGTGCCAGCATCGGACAGTTGAACACTGAAGCTTTCTTT. Translated, it gives CASIGQLNTEAFF. Drawing the rest from reference TRBV28 and TRBJ1-1, the complete variable domain is DVKVTQSSRYLVKRTGEKVFLECVQDMDHENMFWYRQDPGLGLRLIYFSYDVKMKEKGDIPEGYSVSREKKERFSLILESASTNQTSMYLCASIGQLNTEAFFGQGTRLTVV.

J is TRBJ2-7 and V is TRBV18; TRBD1 agrees at 7 bases. V dropped 6 bases and J dropped 4; count of bases not matched to a gene: 9. Germline V lookup: CDR1 KGHSH, CDR2 LQKENI. The length of the CDR3 is 14 residues. The CDR3 sequence is CASSVLGTDYEQYF. The CDR3 region has the DNA TGTGCCAGCTCCGTCCTCGGGACAGATTACGAGCAGTACTTC.

The gene calls are TRBV19 and TRBJ2-5; TRBD2 agrees at 9 bases. The J call may be incorrect, as the DNA end agrees better with TRBJ2-7. Germline-derived CDR1 and CDR2 are LNHDA and SQIVND (reference sequence). This CDR3 comprises 18 residues. The CDR3 DNA reads TGTGCCAGCCCCCTCCCCACCCCGACCGGGACTAGCATGTACGAGCAGTACTTC. Amino acids: CASPLPTPTGTSMYEQYF.

The chain uses TRBV4-2 and TRBJ1-1, with a tentative D call TRBD1 (6 bases). V was clipped by 1 base and J by 0 bases, with 9 bases between them. Germline V lookup: CDR1 LGHNA, CDR2 YNFKEQ. This CDR3 spans 15 amino acids. CDR3 protein: CASSQGDNLNTEAFF. The CDR3 region has the DNA TGTGCCAGCAGCCAAGGGGACAATTTGAACACTGAAGCTTTCTTT.